These T cell receptor beta chains were read from a single sample in a study of glioma-infiltrating T cells after dendritic cell vaccination. Generated by immunoSEQ multiplex PCR, the TCRdb table keeps only in-frame clones and is missing some. Among about 95,000 clones, 85% were seen once, and the ten largest hold 2.5% to 3%. The source material was blood, sampled before dendritic cell vaccination. Receptors were obtained from a human donor with glioblastoma. Each CDR3 is given with its conserved first and last residue. D genes are given only for firm matches. Size is omitted from some rows. Given values are once, few, many or a class for expanded clones.

>TRBD1|TRBJ2-2|TRBV7-2|-
TGTGCCAGCAGCCCCCGGGACAGGGGGAAAGGCGGGGAGCTGTTTTTT
CASSPRDRGKGGELFF
>-|TRBJ2-7|TRBV7-9|-
TGTGCCAGCAGCCGGACGGGAAGGAGCTCCTACGAGCAGTACTTC
CASSRTGRSSYEQYF
>TRBD1|TRBJ1-4|TRBV6-5|-
TGTGCCAGCAGTCCCCGGGGGGACAGGGACGAAAAACTGTTTTTT
CASSPRGDRDEKLFF
>TRBD1|TRBJ1-3|TRBV19|-
TGTGCCAGTAGTATGGGACAGGACTCTGGAAACACCATATATTTT
CASSMGQDSGNTIYF
>-|TRBJ2-3|TRBV4-3|few
TGCGCCAGCAGCCCGTCAGGGGTTAGAACAGATACGCAGTATTTT
CASSPSGVRTDTQYF
>-|TRBJ2-7|TRBV5-1|-
TGCGCCAGCAGCTTGGAGGGGTCTCGTTACGAGCAGTACTTC
CASSLEGSRYEQYF
>TRBD1|TRBJ2-7|TRBV28|-
TGTGCCAGCAGTTTACGGGGACAGGGGGCAGGGAAACAGTACTTC
CASSLRGQGAGKQYF
>-|TRBJ2-7|TRBV5-1|-
TGCGCCAGCAGCTTTGGTTTGGGGGGCTACGAGCAGTACTTC
CASSFGLGGYEQYF
>TRBD1|TRBJ1-2|TRBV19|-
TGTGCCAGTATTTCCCGGGACAGGGGTTTGGGCTACACCTTC
CASISRDRGLGYTF
>-|TRBJ1-3|TRBV28|-
TGTGCCAGCGATTCCCGGGGGAGAGGTGGAAACACCATATATTTT
CASDSRGRGGNTIYF
>TRBD1|TRBJ1-2|TRBV6-6|-
TGTGCCAGCAGTCTTGGACAGGGCTCCATCTATGGCTACACCTTC
CASSLGQGSIYGYTF
>-|TRBJ2-7|TRBV7-2|-
TGTGCCAGCAGCTTAGTGAGGAAAGAGCAGTACTTC
CASSLVRKEQYF
>TRBD2|TRBJ2-1|TRBV6-6|-
TGTGCCAGCATTAGCGGGACGAATGAGCAGTTCTTC
CASISGTNEQFF
>-|TRBJ2-3|TRBV7-2|-
TGTGCCAGCAGCGTAAGCGCGGGGCATATAGATACGCAGTATTTT
CASSVSAGHIDTQYF
>TRBD1|TRBJ2-1|TRBV7-9|-
TGTGCCAGCAGCTTAGCGGGACAGGAGTACAATGAGCAGTTCTTC
CASSLAGQEYNEQFF
>-|TRBJ1-3|TRBV5-1|few
TGCGCCAGCAGCCCCGTGAGCTCTGGAAACACCATATATTTT
CASSPVSSGNTIYF
>-|TRBJ2-2|TRBV18|-
TGTGCCAGCTCTACGCTGGGAGGGGGAACCGACACCGGGGAGCTGTTTTTT
CASSTLGGGTDTGELFF
>-|TRBJ1-6|TRBV12-5|-
TGTGCTAGCGCCGTAGCGTGGGTAAATTCACCCCTCCACTTT
CASAVAWVNSPLHF
>-|TRBJ1-2|TRBV28|-
TGTGCCAGCAGTTTGCGGGGAAGGACCAATGGCTACACCTTC
CASSLRGRTNGYTF
>TRBD2|TRBJ2-2|TRBV27|-
TGTGCCAGCAGTTTGGGACTAGGGGCCGGGGAGCTGTTTTTT
CASSLGLGAGELFF
>-|TRBJ1-4|TRBV9|-
TGTGCCAGCAGCGGCACAGGGTGGGATGAAAAACTGTTTTTT
CASSGTGWDEKLFF
>-|TRBJ1-2|TRBV29-1|-
TGCAGCGTTGAAGGTAACCGGTTCTATGGCTACACCTTC
CSVEGNRFYGYTF
>TRBD1|TRBJ1-2|TRBV6-5|-
TGTGCCAGCAGTAAACGGGGACAGGGAAGCTATGGCTACACCTTC
CASSKRGQGSYGYTF
>-|TRBJ1-5|TRBV28|-
TGTGCCAGCAGCCTGGGAGTCCGGGGGGAGGAGGGCAATCAGCCCCAGCATTTT
CASSLGVRGEEGNQPQHF
>TRBD2|TRBJ2-1|TRBV4-1|-
TGCGCCAGCAGCCAAGATAGGGCGGGGGGATCCTACAATGAGCAGTTCTTC
CASSQDRAGGSYNEQFF
>TRBD1|TRBJ2-7|TRBV7-2|-
TGTGCCAGCAGCTTGGGACAGACCTACTCCGAGCAGTACTTC
CASSLGQTYSEQYF
>-|TRBJ1-5|TRBV10-3|-
TGTGCCATCAGCGACAGCCTGGGTCAGCCCCAGCATTTT
CAISDSLGQPQHF
>-|TRBJ1-2|TRBV25-1|-
TGTGCCAGCAGGGGGTTAGACCGGGAGGGCTACACCTTC
CASRGLDREGYTF
>-|TRBJ1-1|TRBV2|few
TGTGCCAGCAAGGGGGACAAGTCTGAAGCTTTCTTT
CASKGDKSEAFF
>-|TRBJ1-1|TRBV10-3|-
TGTGCCATCACCCAAAGAGAAATGAACACTGAAGCTTTCTTT
CAITQREMNTEAFF
>TRBD2|TRBJ2-4|TRBV2|-
TGTGCCAGCAGTGAATCGCGGGGGAGGGACATTCAGTACTTC
CASSESRGRDIQYF
>TRBD1|TRBJ1-1|TRBV11-2|few
TGTGCCAGCAGCTGGGGACAGGTGAACACTGAAGCTTTCTTT
CASSWGQVNTEAFF
>-|TRBJ2-3|TRBV7-3|-
TGTGCCAGCAGCTTCCTGCCGGGACCCCTAGCGAGAGATACGCAGTATTTT
CASSFLPGPLARDTQYF
>TRBD1|TRBJ2-7|TRBV11-2|-
TGTGCCAGCAGCTTAGCGGGACAGGGGGCGGGCGAGCAGTACTTC
CASSLAGQGAGEQYF
>-|TRBJ2-1|TRBV19|-
TGTGCCAGTAGTATACAGGGGGGTTACAATGAGCAGTTCTTC
CASSIQGGYNEQFF
>TRBD1|TRBJ2-5|TRBV4-1|once
TGCGCCAGCAGCCCCACCGAGGGACAGCAAGAGACCCAGTACTTC
CASSPTEGQQETQYF
>TRBD2|TRBJ2-1|TRBV19|-
TGTGCCAGTAGTATAGCAACTAGCGGGGGGGCGAATGAGCAGTTCTTC
CASSIATSGGANEQFF
>TRBD1|TRBJ1-1|TRBV5-1|-
TGCGCCAGCAGCTTGACAGGGGTCAGGTCGGACACTGAAGCTTTCTTT
CASSLTGVRSDTEAFF
>-|TRBJ1-5|TRBV2|-
TGTGCCAGCAGTGAAAGGGGTCGGGGCAATCAGCCCCAGCATTTT
CASSERGRGNQPQHF
>-|TRBJ2-1|TRBV6-5|-
TGTGCCAGCAGTTACTCGATGGGGACTGGATACAATGAGCAGTTCTTC
CASSYSMGTGYNEQFF
>-|TRBJ2-7|TRBV2|-
TGTGCCAGCAGTGGCGGGCCTCACTTCTCCTACGAGCAGTACTTC
CASSGGPHFSYEQYF
>-|TRBJ2-4|TRBV30|once
TGTGCCTGGAGTGGGGGAGCGGCCAAAAACATTCAGTACTTC
CAWSGGAAKNIQYF
>-|TRBJ1-1|TRBV7-8|-
TGTGCCAGCAGCTCGACAGTCATGGAGAACACTGAAGCTTTCTTT
CASSSTVMENTEAFF
>-|TRBJ2-2|TRBV6-6|-
TGTGCCAGCAGGGAGGGGAACACCGGGGAGCTGTTTTTT
CASREGNTGELFF
>TRBD1|TRBJ1-1|TRBV5-4|-
TGTGCCAGCAGGTTTGTTATGCCGGGACAGGGTTCATACGGCACTGAAGCTTTCTTT
CASRFVMPGQGSYGTEAFF
>-|TRBJ1-5|TRBV6-5|-
TGTGCCAGCAGTTACTTAGGGGGGGCTCAGCCCCAGCATTTT
CASSYLGGAQPQHF
>-|TRBJ1-2|TRBV18|-
TGTGCCAGCTCACCACCGTCCCAGGGCTACTATGGCTACACCTTC
CASSPPSQGYYGYTF
>-|TRBJ2-1|TRBV13|-
TGTGCCAGCACCTTGGGCTCAAGCTCCTACAATGAGCAGTTCTTC
CASTLGSSSYNEQFF
>-|TRBJ2-7|TRBV27|-
TGTGCCAGCAGTTTAACCCCGACGGGAATCTCCTACGAGCAGTACTTC
CASSLTPTGISYEQYF
>-|TRBJ2-1|TRBV5-1|-
TGCGCCAGCAGTCGTCTCGGTGCGGGGTACAATGAGCAGTTCTTC
CASSRLGAGYNEQFF
>-|TRBJ1-1|TRBV7-9|few
TGTGCCAGCAGCTTAATGGGGGCCAGTGAAGCTTTCTTT
CASSLMGASEAFF
>TRBD2|TRBJ2-7|TRBV7-9|-
TGTGCCAGCAGCTTAATCGGGGGGGCTTACGAGCAGTACTTC
CASSLIGGAYEQYF
>-|TRBJ2-2|TRBV27|-
TGTGCCAGCAGTTTGTCCACAGGGAAGGGGGAGCTGTTTTTT
CASSLSTGKGELFF
>-|TRBJ2-5|TRBV5-1|few
TGCGCCAGCAGCTTGGGGACTCCGACCAGAGAGACCCAGTACTTC
CASSLGTPTRETQYF
>TRBD1|TRBJ1-2|TRBV7-8|-
TGTGCCAGCAGCTACCCCGGGACAGGGGGTGGCTACACCTTC
CASSYPGTGGGYTF
>TRBD1|TRBJ2-7|TRBV7-7|few
TGTGCCAGCAGCTTCGGACAGGGCTCCTACGAGCAGTACTTC
CASSFGQGSYEQYF
>TRBD1|TRBJ2-2|TRBV5-1|-
TGCGCCAGCAGCTTGGTGACAGGGCCGACGAACACCGGGGAGCTGTTTTTT
CASSLVTGPTNTGELFF
>-|TRBJ1-2|TRBV19|few
TGTGCCAGTAGTATAGTACAGGGAGATGGCTACACCTTC
CASSIVQGDGYTF
>-|TRBJ2-7|TRBV19|once
TGTGCCAGTAGCGCAGGGTTTTACTACGAGCAGTACTTC
CASSAGFYYEQYF